This entry lists 4 T cell receptor beta chains sequenced from one sample in a study of T-cell reconstitution after alpha-beta-depleted transplantation in children. Unique molecular identifiers were incorporated when the TCRbeta library was constructed. Using its own MiXCR run on the PCR reads, TCRdb lists one record per CDR3 protein. Of over 45,000 distinct CDR3 sequences in the sample, approximately 6.1% were seen once. Sequencing used PBMCs, mostly from graft donor cells, obtained 60 days after TCRalphabeta/CD19-depleted stem cell transplant. The receptors were gathered from a female patient aged 2-15 years who had a stem cell transplant for aplastic anemia, so the T cells may come from the graft donor.

This clonotype was picked up many times. The genes are TRBV28 and TRBJ2-7; 7 bases line up with TRBD2. The CDR3 loop spans 15 amino acids. The trim removed 7 bases at V and 7 bases at J, leaving 16 bases unmatched. Germline CDR1 is MDHEN and CDR2 is SYDVKM. CDR3 residues: CASTPGLAALWEQYF. The CDR3 DNA reads TGTGCCAGCACCCCAGGTCTAGCGGCCCTTTGGGAGCAGTACTTC.

This clonotype came up a few times. The rearrangement joins TRBV7-9 to TRBJ2-6, with TRBD1 matching 7 bases. Germline CDR1 SEHNR, CDR2 FQNEAQ (reference sequence). V was clipped by 1 base and J by 0 bases; unmatched bases: 9. The CDR3 runs 19 residues. CDR3 protein: CASSLVYTGAFSGANVLTF. The CDR3, as DNA: TGTGCCAGCAGCTTAGTATACACAGGGGCCTTCTCTGGGGCCAACGTCCTGACTTTC.

This clonotype was detected many times. The rearrangement uses TRBV12-3 or TRBV12-4 and TRBJ2-1, with D uncertain. V was pared by 6 bases and J by 9 bases, with 9 bases between. The CDR3 is made up of 11 amino acids. CDR3 sequence reads: CASSSGLEQFF. In DNA form, the CDR3 reads TGTGCCAGCAGCTCGGGTCTTGAGCAGTTCTTC.

This clonotype was observed at least ten times. This chain links TRBV3-1 with TRBJ2-7, with D unresolved. This CDR3 is built from 13 residues. CDR1 and CDR2 from the germline V gene are LGHDT and YNNKEL (reference sequence). Trimming pared 8 bases from V and 3 bases from J, leaving 14 bases between. CDR3 in amino acids: CASGPLSIYEQYF. For the CDR3, the DNA is TGTGCCAGCGGGCCTCTATCTATCTACGAGCAGTACTTC.